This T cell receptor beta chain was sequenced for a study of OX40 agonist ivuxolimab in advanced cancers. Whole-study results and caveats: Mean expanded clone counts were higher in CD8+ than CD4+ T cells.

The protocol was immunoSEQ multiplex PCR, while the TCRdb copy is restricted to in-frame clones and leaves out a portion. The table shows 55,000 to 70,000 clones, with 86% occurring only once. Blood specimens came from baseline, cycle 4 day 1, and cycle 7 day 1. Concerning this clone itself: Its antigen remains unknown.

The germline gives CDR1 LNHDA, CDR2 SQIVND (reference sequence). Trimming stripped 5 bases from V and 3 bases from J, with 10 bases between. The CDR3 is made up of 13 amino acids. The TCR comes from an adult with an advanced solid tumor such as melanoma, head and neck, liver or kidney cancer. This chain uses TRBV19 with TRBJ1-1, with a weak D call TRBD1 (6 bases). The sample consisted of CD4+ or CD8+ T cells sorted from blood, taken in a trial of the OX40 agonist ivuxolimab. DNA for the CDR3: TGTGCCAGTAGTCACCGGACAGACACTGAAGCTTTCTTT. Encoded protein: CASSHRTDTEAFF.